One and the same sample provided the 25 T cell receptor beta chains below, sequenced in a study of cytomegalovirus exposure and HLA in healthy donors. This PCR relied on a set of 60 Vbeta primers and 13 Jbeta primers. Sequencing used immunoSEQ multiplex PCR; TCRdb keeps in-frame clones, though not all of them. The sample yields about 130,000 clones, about 80% seen once. The sequenced material came from PBMCs. These TCRs come from a human donor in good health.

The V call is TRBV7-9, the J call TRBJ2-7; a weak D match, TRBD2 (5 bases). V was trimmed by 1 base and J by 3 bases, leaving 10 bases between them. CDR3 length equals 14 residues. Germline V gene lookup returns CDR1 SEHNR and CDR2 FQNEAQ (reference sequence). This CDR3 reads CASSLGGLRYEQYF. In DNA, the CDR3 is TGTGCCAGCAGCTTAGGAGGGCTCCGCTACGAGCAGTACTTC.

This clone was counted a single time. The V call is TRBV6-6, the J call TRBJ2-3; no definite D call. Germline loops: CDR1 MNHNY, CDR2 SVGAGI (reference sequence). V was shortened by 0 bases and J by 4 bases, with 8 bases between the two germline ends. The CDR3 is 14 residues long. The CDR3 sequence: CASSYSRLSDTQYF. CDR3 nucleotides: TGTGCCAGCAGTTACTCGCGGTTGTCAGATACGCAGTATTTT.

The chain recombines TRBV10-2 with TRBJ1-1; 10 nucleotides match TRBD1. Trimming removed 0 bases from V and 4 bases from J; junction bases left unmatched: 11. This CDR3 region has 18 residues. The V gene's germline CDR1 is WSHSY and CDR2 SAAADI. The CDR3 DNA follows: TGCGCCAGCAGTGAGTCGCTGTACGGGGGGGACAGGGGCACTGAAGCTTTCTTT. Its translation: CASSESLYGGDRGTEAFF.

This chain joins TRBV5-1 and TRBJ2-7; a weak D match, TRBD2 (5 bases). Trimming removed 2 bases from V and 0 bases from J, with 12 bases in between. Germline V gene lookup returns CDR1 SGHRS and CDR2 YFSETQ. This CDR3 is 15 amino acids long. The CDR3 loop is CASSFFGDLSYEQYF. In DNA form, the CDR3 reads TGCGCCAGCAGCTTTTTCGGGGATCTCTCCTACGAGCAGTACTTC.

The chain combines TRBV23-1 with TRBJ1-6; D unclear. TRBV23-1 is assigned to the ORF class and has an uncertain function. Trimming took 8 bases from V and 5 from J, leaving 16 bases between them. The CDR3 has 15 residues. The CDR3 reads CASAQKQENNSPLHF. For the CDR3, the DNA is TGCGCCAGCGCCCAGAAACAAGAAAATAATTCACCCCTCCACTTT.

The CDR3 here is CATSREFSGYGEQYF. The DNA for the CDR3 is TGTGCCACCAGCAGAGAATTTTCAGGGTATGGCGAGCAGTACTTC. The rearrangement joins TRBV15 to TRBJ2-7; the D gene is possibly TRBD1 (5 bases). The V end was cut by 0 bases, the J end by 6 bases, with 15 bases between. This CDR3 spans 15 amino acids. Germline V gene data show CDR1 as LNHNV and CDR2 as YYDKDF (reference sequence).

The V gene is TRBV14, the J gene TRBJ2-2, with D possibly being TRBD2 (6 bases). The CDR3 covers 16 residues. The V gene lost 4 bases and the J gene lost 3 bases, with 15 bases spanning the gap. CDR1 SGHDN and CDR2 FVKESK come from the germline V gene. The CDR3 here is CASSPSGREDTGELFF. CDR3 DNA: TGTGCCAGCAGCCCGTCGGGTAGGGAGGACACCGGGGAGCTGTTTTTT. Full variable domain (remainder filled in from reference TRBV14 and TRBJ2-2): EAGVTQFPSHSVIEKGQTVTLRCDPISGHDNLYWYRRVMGKEIKFLLHFVKESKQDESGMPNNRFLAERTGGTYSTLKVQPAELEDSGVYFCASSPSGREDTGELFFGEGSRLTVL.

The chain employs TRBV5-6 and TRBJ2-3; weak D call: TRBD2 (5 bases). The length of the CDR3 is 12 residues. V shed 6 bases and J shed 1 base, with 6 bases lying between them. Germline V gene data show CDR1 as SGHDT and CDR2 as YYEEEE. CDR3: CASTGGTDTQYF. CDR3 bases: TGTGCCAGCACCGGGGGCACAGATACGCAGTATTTT.

The chain joins TRBV7-8 to TRBJ1-1; D is undetermined. With 4 bases removed from V and 5 bases from J, the gap between germline ends came to 8 bases. CDR3 size: 12 residues. In germline, CDR1 is SGHVS, CDR2 FQNEAQ. DNA of the CDR3: TGTGCCAGCAGCTCCTATTTAACTGAAGCTTTCTTT. It yields the protein CASSSYLTEAFF.

The CDR3 region has the DNA TGTGCCAGTAGCCAGGGGCCATCCTACGAGCAGTACTTC. Its translation is CASSQGPSYEQYF. The chain couples TRBV6-5 to TRBJ2-7; D might be TRBD1 (6 bases). CDR1 is MNHEY, CDR2 SVGAGI, per germline. Trimming stripped 9 bases from V and 1 base from J, with 13 bases between. This CDR3 has 13 amino acids.

This clone was recorded a few times. Here the CDR3 DNA reads TGTGCCAGCAGTTCTATAACCCTAGGGATAAGGAGGTCACCCCTCCACTTT. Encoded protein: CASSSITLGIRRSPLHF. The chain couples TRBV2 to TRBJ1-6; D gene ambiguous. Trimming removed 5 bases at V and 10 bases at J, with 24 bases between. The CDR3 has 17 amino acids. CDR1 SNHLY and CDR2 FYNNEI come from the germline V gene. Supplemented by reference TRBV2 and TRBJ1-6, the full variable domain reads EPEVTQTPSHQVTQMGQEVILRCVPISNHLYFYWYRQILGQKVEFLVSFYNNEISEKSEIFDDQFSVERPDGSNFTLKIRSTKLEDSAMYFCASSSITLGIRRSPLHFGNGTRLTVT.

This clone was counted once. V usage is TRBV11-3 and J usage is TRBJ2-6, with D possibly being TRBD2 (5 bases). This CDR3 has 14 residues. Deletions cut 5 bases from V and 2 bases from J, with 7 bases between. The germline V gene encodes CDR1 SGHNT and CDR2 YENEEA. Here the CDR3 DNA reads TGTGCCAGCAGCCTCGGGGCTGGGGCCAACGTCCTGACTTTC. As protein: CASSLGAGANVLTF.

The genes are TRBV11-2 and TRBJ1-4; D not resolved. Germline V gives CDR1 SGHAT, CDR2 FQNNGV. The CDR3 is 15 residues long. V lost 5 bases and J lost 3, with 13 bases in between. CDR3 DNA sequence: TGTGCCAGCAGCCAAGACTCGACGGCTAATGAAAAACTGTTTTTT. Protein: CASSQDSTANEKLFF.

The chain recombines TRBV28 with TRBJ1-4, with a tentative D call TRBD1 (6 bases). The germline V and J ends were trimmed by 4 bases and 4 bases, with 19 bases remaining between them. The germline gives CDR1 MDHEN, CDR2 SYDVKM. The CDR3 runs 17 residues. CDR3 DNA: TGTGCCAGCAGTTCACAAGACCTAGGGGGACATAATGAAAAACTGTTTTTT. As protein: CASSSQDLGGHNEKLFF.

The genes are TRBV6-6 and TRBJ2-5; the D gene is possibly TRBD1 (6 bases). The CDR3 sequence is 13 residues long. CDR1 is MNHNY, CDR2 SVGAGI, per germline (reference sequence). Between the trimmed V and J ends, which lost 6 bases and 4 bases, there was a span of 12 bases. In DNA form, the CDR3 reads TGTGCCAGCAGCAAACAGGGCCCAGAGACCCAGTACTTC. Amino acids: CASSKQGPETQYF.

The J gene is TRBJ2-3, the V gene TRBV19; the match to TRBD2 covers 8 bases. Trimming removed 8 bases from V and 3 bases from J; junction bases left unmatched: 10. The CDR3 is 15 amino acids. Germline V gene lookup returns CDR1 LNHDA and CDR2 SQIVND (reference sequence). The CDR3 nucleotides read TGTGCCAGTGATGGCGGTAGCGGGAAGACAGATACGCAGTATTTT. Amino acid sequence: CASDGGSGKTDTQYF.

The chain carries TRBV7-3 and TRBJ2-6; TRBD2 is a possible D gene (6 bases). V was clipped by 5 bases and J by 0 bases, with 14 bases between them. Per the germline V gene, CDR1 is SGHTA and CDR2 is FQGTGA. This CDR3 is 17 amino acids long. The CDR3 sequence is CASSPLGGLSGANVLTF. The CDR3 nucleotides read TGTGCCAGCAGCCCCCTGGGGGGTCTCTCTGGGGCCAACGTCCTGACTTTC.

This rearrangement joins TRBV5-1 to TRBJ1-2; 10 bases align to TRBD1. CDR1 and CDR2 (germline): SGHRS, YFSETQ. V was clipped by 4 bases and J by 4 bases; unmatched bases: 7. CDR3 length equals 15 residues. The CDR3 DNA reads TGCGCCAGCAGCGCCGGGACAGGGGATGCCTATGGCTACACCTTC. Amino acid sequence: CASSAGTGDAYGYTF.

This clone turned up a few times. V and J are TRBV9 and TRBJ2-1, with 11 bases aligning to TRBD2. The CDR3 spans 17 residues. V shed 0 bases and J 5 bases; nucleotides not matched to a gene: 7. Germline values: CDR1 SGDLS, CDR2 YYNGEE. CDR3 residues: CASSVALAGGQDNEQFF. For the CDR3, the DNA is TGTGCCAGCAGCGTAGCCCTAGCGGGGGGCCAAGACAATGAGCAGTTCTTC. The full variable domain, in which reference TRBV9 and TRBJ2-1 provide the parts outside the CDR3, is DSGVTQTPKHLITATGQRVTLRCSPRSGDLSVYWYQQSLDQGLQFLIQYYNGEERAKGNILERFSAQQFPDLHSELNLSSLELGDSALYFCASSVALAGGQDNEQFFGPGTRLTVL.

V usage is TRBV29-1 and J usage is TRBJ2-7; 11 nucleotides align to TRBD1. The CDR3 extends over 14 amino acids. Per germline, CDR1 SQVTM and CDR2 ANQGSEA. Germline trimming cut 3 bases from V and 5 bases from J; bases unmatched to any gene: 6. The CDR3 is CSVEGTGGSDEQYF. The CDR3 DNA reads as TGCAGCGTTGAGGGGACAGGGGGTTCCGACGAGCAGTACTTC.

V and J are TRBV5-4 and TRBJ2-5; the D gene is possibly TRBD1 (5 bases). Germline V gene sequence: CDR1 SGHNT, CDR2 YYREEE (reference sequence). This CDR3 has 14 amino acids. V lost 0 bases and J lost 2, with 8 bases in between. CDR3 loop: CASSLGQRQETQYF. The CDR3 DNA reads as TGTGCCAGCAGCTTGGGACAGAGACAAGAGACCCAGTACTTC. Variable domain in full (rest from reference TRBV5-4 and TRBJ2-5): ETGVTQSPTHLIKTRGQQVTLRCSSQSGHNTVSWYQQALGQGPQFIFQYYREEENGRGNFPPRFSGLQFPNYSSELNVNALELDDSALYLCASSLGQRQETQYFGPGTRLLVL.

Note on this clone: At one of its ends the junction is not consistent with the germline gene, which may arise from a read error. The V and J genes are TRBV28 and TRBJ1-1; D is uncertain. Germline values: CDR1 MDHEN, CDR2 SYDVKM. CDR3 size: 14 residues. Here the CDR3 DNA reads TGTGCCAGCAGTTTAGTTTTTGTGACGGTCGGGGAAGTCTTT. This sequence encodes CASSLVFVTVGEVF.

The chain combines TRBV9 with TRBJ2-5; D uncertain. This CDR3 is built from 14 residues. Trimming left V 0 bases short and J 2 bases short, with 8 bases between. CDR1 and CDR2 from the germline V gene are SGDLS and YYNGEE. The CDR3 DNA follows: TGTGCCAGCAGCGTAGGAGGATTACAAGAGACCCAGTACTTC. Translation gives CASSVGGLQETQYF.

This clone was seen once. The rearrangement uses TRBV19 and TRBJ1-5; a possible D gene is TRBD1 (5 bases). CDR1 and CDR2 (germline): LNHDA, SQIVND (reference sequence). The length of the CDR3 is 13 residues. Trimming shortened V by 8 bases and J by 5 bases, and 13 bases separated the two germline ends. The CDR3, as DNA: TGTGCCAGTGTTGGTGACAGCTATCAGCCCCAGCATTTT. This codes for CASVGDSYQPQHF.

The genes are TRBV15 and TRBJ2-1; TRBD1 matches at 9 bases. The CDR3 runs 21 residues. V shed 3 bases and J 6 bases; nucleotides not matched to a gene: 24. Germline V gives CDR1 LNHNV, CDR2 YYDKDF (reference sequence). CDR3 amino acids: CATSRERNRQGVIPLSNEQFF. The CDR3 DNA reads as TGTGCCACCAGCAGGGAACGAAACAGACAGGGGGTAATCCCCCTGTCCAATGAGCAGTTCTTC. The entire variable domain, with the rest obtained from reference TRBV15 and TRBJ2-1, is as follows: DAMVIQNPRYQVTQFGKPVTLSCSQTLNHNVMYWYQQKSSQAPKLLFHYYDKDFNNEADTPDNFQSRRPNTSFCFLDIRSPGLGDTAMYLCATSRERNRQGVIPLSNEQFFGPGTRLTVL.